The rows below give T cell receptor beta chains drawn from one sample of a study of post-analysis software for immune sequencing data. TCRdb itself ran the PCR reads through MiXCR, one entry per CDR3 protein. Among roughly 670,000 distinct CDR3 sequences listed, more than 50% were seen once. Sequenced sample: blood. Receptors originate from a girl aged 2 to 10 with multiple sclerosis. The CDR3 runs from the conserved cysteine through the conserved F or W. The D gene is left open where the match is weak. Size is omitted from some rows. Given values are once, few, many or a class for expanded clones.

v_call,j_call,cdr3_length,d_call,clone_size,cdr3_nt,cdr3_aa
TRBV6-2/TRBV6-3,TRBJ2-3,15,NA,NA,TGTGCCAGCAGTTGCGAGCGGGTCCTCACAGATACGCAGTATTTT,CASSCERVLTDTQYF
TRBV28,TRBJ2-3,13,TRBD1,NA,TGTGCCAGCGACAGGGGGCGAGGGGATACGCAGTATTTT,CASDRGRGDTQYF
TRBV20-1,TRBJ2-3,18,TRBD2,NA,TGCAGTGCTAGAGGGGACGGGAGGGCTGAACAGGTCACAGATACGCAGTATTTT,CSARGDGRAEQVTDTQYF
TRBV25-1,TRBJ2-7,11,NA,NA,TGTGCCAGCGGACGAGGATACGAGCAGTACTTC,CASGRGYEQYF
TRBV20-1,TRBJ2-3,12,NA,NA,TGCAGTACCAGAGACCGTTCGGATACGCAGTATTTT,CSTRDRSDTQYF
TRBV2,TRBJ1-1,15,TRBD1,NA,TGTGCCAGCAGGGGCACAGGGGCCCCGAACACTGAAGCTTTCTTT,CASRGTGAPNTEAFF
TRBV5-1,TRBJ2-6,16,NA,NA,TGCGCCAGCAGCTCAACAGTGGACTCTGGGGCCAACGTCCTGACTTTC,CASSSTVDSGANVLTF
TRBV9,TRBJ2-1,15,NA,many,TGTGCCAGCAGCGTAGCCAGCGGGTTGAGGAATGAGCAGTTCTTC,CASSVASGLRNEQFF
TRBV5-1,TRBJ1-1,15,NA,NA,TGCGCCAGCAGCTTATGGGGGCCGGAGAACACTGAAGCTTTCTTT,CASSLWGPENTEAFF
TRBV24-1,TRBJ2-1,15,TRBD1,NA,TGTGCCACCAGTGCTTCGGACAGGGCCCACAATGAGCAGTTCTTC,CATSASDRAHNEQFF
TRBV20-1,TRBJ1-2,11,NA,NA,TGCAGTGCTAGAGATACCCGGGTCGACACCTTC,CSARDTRVDTF
TRBV6-6,TRBJ2-1,15,TRBD1,NA,TGTGCCAGCAGCTTCGGACAGGGTAGAGACAATGAGCAGTTCTTC,CASSFGQGRDNEQFF
TRBV20-1,TRBJ2-1,14,TRBD2,NA,TGCAGTGCCACCCGGGGGGGCCAGCTGAATGAGCAGTTCTTC,CSATRGGQLNEQFF
TRBV28,TRBJ2-3,15,NA,NA,TGTGCCAGCAGGGAGACAGTAACAAGCACAGATACGCAGTATTTT,CASRETVTSTDTQYF
TRBV6-5,TRBJ1-4,15,TRBD1,NA,TGTGCCAGCAGTTACTCGAGGGACAGGGCTGAAAAACTGTTTTTT,CASSYSRDRAEKLFF
TRBV10-3,TRBJ2-3,16,TRBD1,NA,TGTGCCATCAGTGAAAGACAGGGGATTAGCACAGATACGCAGTATTTT,CAISERQGISTDTQYF
TRBV30,TRBJ1-2,12,NA,once,TGTGCCTGGAGTGTAGACCTAGGTGGCTACACCTTC,CAWSVDLGGYTF
TRBV20-1,TRBJ2-1,15,TRBD2,NA,TGCAGTGCTAGTCCCCTAGCGGGAGGGGTCAATGAGCAGTTCTTC,CSASPLAGGVNEQFF
TRBV5-1,TRBJ2-7,16,TRBD2,NA,TGCGCCAGCAGCGGAACCGGGACTAGCGGTTCCTACGAGCAGTACTTC,CASSGTGTSGSYEQYF
TRBV13,TRBJ1-6,14,NA,NA,TGTGCCAGCAGCTTAGAGAGGCGTGGATCACCCCTCCACTTT,CASSLERRGSPLHF
TRBV5-1,TRBJ2-7,13,NA,NA,TGCGCCAGCAGGTTGGGGCAGGCATACGAGCAGTACTTC,CASRLGQAYEQYF
TRBV5-1,TRBJ2-5,15,TRBD1,NA,TGCGCCAGCAGCTTGGAACCACAGGGGCAAGAGACCCAGTACTTC,CASSLEPQGQETQYF
TRBV11-2,TRBJ1-2,15,NA,NA,TGTGCCAGCAGCTCGCCCTGGACCTATCGGGATGGCTACACCTTC,CASSSPWTYRDGYTF
TRBV12-3/TRBV12-4,TRBJ1-2,12,NA,NA,TGTGCCAGCAGTTCCCAGGGAAATGGCTACACCTTC,CASSSQGNGYTF
TRBV29-1,TRBJ1-4,14,NA,few,TGCAGCGTTCAAATGAGGACAGTCGGTGAAAAACTGTTTTTT,CSVQMRTVGEKLFF
TRBV28,TRBJ1-2,12,NA,once,TGTGCCAGCAGTCCTGGGATCTATGGCTACACCTTC,CASSPGIYGYTF
TRBV29-1,TRBJ1-3,13,NA,NA,TGCAGCGCCTGCAGGGATGTCGGAAACACCATATATTTT,CSACRDVGNTIYF
TRBV10-3,TRBJ2-3,18,TRBD1,few,TGTGCCATCAGTGCAACCCGGATGAGACAGGGGTTCACAGATACGCAGTATTTT,CAISATRMRQGFTDTQYF
TRBV23-1,TRBJ2-7,18,NA,NA,TGCGCCAGCAGTCATGGTCGACCGGGACAAGGGAGCTCCTACGAGCAGTACTTC,CASSHGRPGQGSSYEQYF
TRBV20-1,TRBJ2-3,15,TRBD1,once,TGCAGTGCTAGAGATCGAGGACAGGGGTCAGATACGCAGTATTTT,CSARDRGQGSDTQYF
TRBV7-9,TRBJ2-1,15,TRBD2,few,TGTGCCAGCAGCTTTGGGACTAGCGGAACCAATGAGCAGTTCTTC,CASSFGTSGTNEQFF
TRBV12-5,TRBJ2-1,15,NA,few,TGTGCTAGTGGACGACGGGACGCCAGGTACAATGAGCAGTTCTTC,CASGRRDARYNEQFF
TRBV20-1,TRBJ2-7,14,NA,few,TGCAGTGCTAGTAGCGCAGGGGACCCCAACGAGCAGTACTTC,CSASSAGDPNEQYF
TRBV7-9,TRBJ1-4,15,NA,few,TGTGCCAGCAGCTTAGCAGGCGCAACTAATGAAAAACTGTTTTTT,CASSLAGATNEKLFF
TRBV30,TRBJ1-5,15,TRBD1,NA,TGTGCCTGGAGTGGGACAGGGCCGCAAGGTCAGCCCCAGCATTTT,CAWSGTGPQGQPQHF
TRBV5-1,TRBJ2-5,16,NA,once,TGCGCCAGCAGCTTGTTCGCCCCCAAAGGCCTAGAGACCCAGTACTTC,CASSLFAPKGLETQYF
TRBV7-9,TRBJ2-1,15,TRBD2,few,TGTGCCAGCAGTCTACTAGCGGGAGGTAGTAATGAGCAGTTCTTC,CASSLLAGGSNEQFF
TRBV20-1,TRBJ2-1,17,TRBD2,few,TGCAGTGCTCTCAGCGGGGGGGCTTGGGGCTCCTACAATGAGCAGTTCTTC,CSALSGGAWGSYNEQFF
TRBV9,TRBJ2-3,15,NA,NA,TGTGCCAGCAGCGTATGGGGCGGGACGGCAGATACGCAGTATTTT,CASSVWGGTADTQYF
TRBV2,TRBJ2-1,13,TRBD2,NA,TGTGCCAGCAGTGAGGAAAGCGGGAGATGGCAGTTCTTC,CASSEESGRWQFF
TRBV7-9,TRBJ1-1,15,NA,NA,TGTGCCAGCAGCCTGGGGGTGGAAGATACGACTGAAGCTTTCTTT,CASSLGVEDTTEAFF
TRBV20-1,TRBJ2-3,12,NA,NA,TGCAGTGTTGGGGAGTTGACAGATACGCAGTATTTT,CSVGELTDTQYF
TRBV5-1,TRBJ2-3,14,TRBD1,NA,TGCGCCAGCAGCTGGGACAGGGCCGCAGATACGCAGTATTTT,CASSWDRAADTQYF
TRBV7-2,TRBJ2-7,14,NA,few,TGTGCCAGCAGCTTCTCCTTACAGGGAACCGAGCAGTACTTC,CASSFSLQGTEQYF
TRBV12-3/TRBV12-4,TRBJ2-4,14,NA,NA,TGTGCCAGCAGTGACCCACTAGCCAAAAACATTCAGTACTTC,CASSDPLAKNIQYF
TRBV6-6,TRBJ2-3,14,NA,NA,TGTGCCAGCAGTTACAAGATCGGCACAGATACGCAGTATTTT,CASSYKIGTDTQYF
TRBV11-2,TRBJ2-1,13,NA,once,TGTGCCAGCAGCTTACCTAGTCAGTATGAGCAGTTCTTC,CASSLPSQYEQFF
TRBV29-1,TRBJ1-1,10,NA,few,TGCAGCGTTTTGGGCACTGAAGCTTTCTTT,CSVLGTEAFF
TRBV7-3,TRBJ2-1,13,NA,NA,TGTGCCAGCAGCTTAATTGGGGAGCATGAGCAGTTCTTC,CASSLIGEHEQFF
TRBV20-1,TRBJ1-5,17,NA,NA,TGCAGTGCTAGTGCAATACTCGGGGCAGGAGGCAATCAGCCCCAGCATTTT,CSASAILGAGGNQPQHF
TRBV25-1,TRBJ2-6,19,NA,NA,TGTGCCAGCAGTGACCTGCCGGGGTTTGTGGGGTCTGGGGCCAACGTCCTGACTTTC,CASSDLPGFVGSGANVLTF
TRBV25-1,TRBJ1-5,14,NA,few,TGTGCCAGCAGTGATCTCCAGGGCAATCAGCCCCAGCATTTT,CASSDLQGNQPQHF
TRBV29-1,TRBJ1-1,12,NA,NA,TGCAGCGTCAGGCGCGGAAACACTGAAGCTTTCTTT,CSVRRGNTEAFF